These T cell receptor beta chains were read from a single sample in a study of shared clonotypes between healthy human individuals. The assay was immunoSEQ multiplex PCR, and TCRdb's table has in-frame clones only and misses some. The profile shows millions of clones, about 94% of them singletons. The sample was naive CD8+ T cells sorted from blood. The receptors were sampled from a man between 18 and 29 years old in good health. Both conserved end residues are part of each CDR3. The D gene is left open where the match is weak. Clone size is stated in some rows and not others, as once, few, many or a class when expanded.

CDR3 DNA	CDR3 protein	clone size	D gene	J gene	V gene
TGTGCCAGCAGCCTTGGACAGGGTGAAACTGAAGCTTTCTTT	CASSLGQGETEAFF	.	TRBD1	TRBJ1-1	TRBV6-5
TGTGCCAGTAGTATGAGGGTTGGCGGCTACGAGCAGTACTTC	CASSMRVGGYEQYF	.	.	TRBJ2-7	TRBV19
TGTGCCAGTAGTCCTGAAGGGACAGGGGTTTTTTCGGCTGGGGCCAACGTCCTGACTTTC	CASSPEGTGVFSAGANVLTF	once	TRBD1	TRBJ2-6	TRBV19
TGTGCCAGCAGCTTGGCTGGATCCGAGCAGTACTTC	CASSLAGSEQYF	once	.	TRBJ2-7	TRBV5-6
TGTGCCAGCAGCTTGACAGGGGTGGGTGAAAAACTGTTTTTT	CASSLTGVGEKLFF	.	TRBD1	TRBJ1-4	TRBV27
TGCGCCAGCAGGCCCGGGACAGGGCAAAGTGGCCCAGCTGAAGCTTTCTTT	CASRPGTGQSGPAEAFF	.	TRBD1	TRBJ1-1	TRBV5-1
TGTGCCAGCTCCGACGGGACAGGGGTTACCGGGGAGCTGTTTTTT	CASSDGTGVTGELFF	.	TRBD1	TRBJ2-2	TRBV27
TGCGCCAGCAGCCAAGAGGGCTTGGGAGGCAGCTATGGCTACACCTTC	CASSQEGLGGSYGYTF	.	.	TRBJ1-2	TRBV4-1
TGTGCCAGCAGCTTTCGGGAATCGACCTACGAGCAGTACTTC	CASSFRESTYEQYF	.	.	TRBJ2-7	TRBV7-6
TGTGCCAGCAGCCAAGATGAGGGGCAAGCCTATGGCTACACCTTC	CASSQDEGQAYGYTF	.	.	TRBJ1-2	TRBV4-2
TGTGCCAGCAGTTTCTTAGCGGGAGAGGGATCTACGTTTAGAGATACGCAGTATTTT	CASSFLAGEGSTFRDTQYF	.	TRBD2	TRBJ2-3	TRBV2
TGTGCCAGCAGCCTCAGTAATAACTATGGCTACACCTTC	CASSLSNNYGYTF	.	.	TRBJ1-2	TRBV5-4
TGTGCCAGTAGTCAGGGTTCGGTCACTGAAGCTTTCTTT	CASSQGSVTEAFF	.	.	TRBJ1-1	TRBV19
TGTGCCAGCAGTCCCTCCAGGTTTACCTACGAGCAGTACTTC	CASSPSRFTYEQYF	once	.	TRBJ2-7	TRBV6-1
TGCGCCAGCAGCTTGGACCCAGCGGGGGGGCTCGGGTCCTACGAGCAGTACTTC	CASSLDPAGGLGSYEQYF	.	TRBD2	TRBJ2-7	TRBV5-1
TGTGCCAGCAGCGCGGCCGGGCTCCCAGCGGATTACGAGCAGTACTTC	CASSAAGLPADYEQYF	once	.	TRBJ2-7	TRBV5-6
TGTGCCAGCAGACCGACTAGCGGTCGGCGCAATGAGCAGTTCTTC	CASRPTSGRRNEQFF	once	TRBD2	TRBJ2-1	TRBV27
TGTGCCAGCAGTCCTTTGCGCAGTCCCAACGAGCAGTACTTC	CASSPLRSPNEQYF	.	.	TRBJ2-7	TRBV28
TGTGCCAGTAGTATCGTGCCGGGTACCCACGAGCAGTACTTC	CASSIVPGTHEQYF	.	.	TRBJ2-7	TRBV19